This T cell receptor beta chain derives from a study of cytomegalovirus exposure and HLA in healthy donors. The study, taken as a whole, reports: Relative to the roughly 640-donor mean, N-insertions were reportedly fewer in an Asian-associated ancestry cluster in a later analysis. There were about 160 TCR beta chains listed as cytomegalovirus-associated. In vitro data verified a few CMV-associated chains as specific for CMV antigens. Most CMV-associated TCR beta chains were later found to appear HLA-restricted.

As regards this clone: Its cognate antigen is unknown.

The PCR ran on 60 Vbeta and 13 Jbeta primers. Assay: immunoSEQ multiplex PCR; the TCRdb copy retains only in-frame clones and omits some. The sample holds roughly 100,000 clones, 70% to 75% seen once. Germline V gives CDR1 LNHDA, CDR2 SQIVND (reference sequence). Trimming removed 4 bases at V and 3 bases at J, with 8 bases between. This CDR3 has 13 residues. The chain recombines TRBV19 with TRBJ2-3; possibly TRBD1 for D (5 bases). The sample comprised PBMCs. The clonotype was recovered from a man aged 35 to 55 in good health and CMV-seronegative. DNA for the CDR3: TGTGCCAGTAGTACAGGGTTTACAGATACGCAGTATTTT. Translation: CASSTGFTDTQYF.